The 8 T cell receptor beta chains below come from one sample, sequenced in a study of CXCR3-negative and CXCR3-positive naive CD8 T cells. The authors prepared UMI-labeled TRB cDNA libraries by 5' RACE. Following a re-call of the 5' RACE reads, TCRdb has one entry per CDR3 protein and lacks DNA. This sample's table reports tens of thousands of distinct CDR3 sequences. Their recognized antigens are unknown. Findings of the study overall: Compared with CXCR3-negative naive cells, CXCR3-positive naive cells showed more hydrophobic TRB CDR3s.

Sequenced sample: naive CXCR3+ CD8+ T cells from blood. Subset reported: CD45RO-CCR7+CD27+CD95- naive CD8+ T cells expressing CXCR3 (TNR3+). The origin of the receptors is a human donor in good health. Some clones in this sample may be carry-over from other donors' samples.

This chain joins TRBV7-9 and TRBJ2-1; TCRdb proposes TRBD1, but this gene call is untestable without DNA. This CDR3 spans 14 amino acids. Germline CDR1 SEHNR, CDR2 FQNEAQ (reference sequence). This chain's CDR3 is CASRSTGTYNEQFF. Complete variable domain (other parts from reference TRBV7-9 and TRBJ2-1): DTGVSQNPRHKITKRGQNVTFRCDPISEHNRLYWYRQTLGQGPEFLTYFQNEAQLEKSRLLSDRFSAERPKGSFSTLEIQRTEQGDSAMYLCASRSTGTYNEQFFGPGTRLTVL.

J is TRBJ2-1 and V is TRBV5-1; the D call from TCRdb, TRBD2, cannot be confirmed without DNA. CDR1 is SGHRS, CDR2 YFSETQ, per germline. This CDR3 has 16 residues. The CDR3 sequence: CASSRLVAGGVDEQFF.

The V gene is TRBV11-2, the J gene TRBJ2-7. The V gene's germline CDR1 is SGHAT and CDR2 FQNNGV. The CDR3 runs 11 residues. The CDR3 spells CASSLFDEQYF.

CDR3: CASSPGTLPLHF. The chain employs TRBV12-3 or TRBV12-4 and TRBJ1-6; TCRdb outputs TRBD1, but without DNA this stays unchecked. This CDR3 is 12 amino acids long.

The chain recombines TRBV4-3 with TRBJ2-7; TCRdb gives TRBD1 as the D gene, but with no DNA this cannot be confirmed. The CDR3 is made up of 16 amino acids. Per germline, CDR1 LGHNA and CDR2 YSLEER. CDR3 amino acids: CASSYRPRDRVGEQYF.

CDR3: CASSLLGAGVSYNEQFF. The chain is built from TRBV4-3 and TRBJ2-1; the D gene TCRdb calls, TRBD1, cannot be checked with no DNA. The CDR3 has 17 amino acids. Germline V gene data show CDR1 as LGHNA and CDR2 as YSLEER.

The chain's CDR3 is CATSDWDNNYGYTF. J is TRBJ1-2 and V is TRBV24-1. Germline-derived CDR1 and CDR2 are KGHDR and SFDVKD. The CDR3 spans 14 residues.

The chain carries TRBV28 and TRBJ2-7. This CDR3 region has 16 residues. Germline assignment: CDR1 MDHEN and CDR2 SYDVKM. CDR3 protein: CASSLPKRENFYEQYF.